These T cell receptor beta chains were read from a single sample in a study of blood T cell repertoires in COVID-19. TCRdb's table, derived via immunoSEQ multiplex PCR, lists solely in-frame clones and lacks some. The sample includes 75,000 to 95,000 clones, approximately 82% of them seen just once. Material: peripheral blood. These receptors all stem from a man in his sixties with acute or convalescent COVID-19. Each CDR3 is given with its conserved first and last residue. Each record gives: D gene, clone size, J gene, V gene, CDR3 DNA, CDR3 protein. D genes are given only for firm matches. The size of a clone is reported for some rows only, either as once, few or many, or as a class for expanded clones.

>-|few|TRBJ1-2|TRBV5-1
TGCGCCAGCAGGACGGGGGACGGACCCCCCCCCTATGGCTACACCTTC
CASRTGDGPPPYGYTF
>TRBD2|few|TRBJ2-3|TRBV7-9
TGTGCCAGCAGCATCGGACTAGCGGACAGCACAGATACGCAGTATTTT
CASSIGLADSTDTQYF
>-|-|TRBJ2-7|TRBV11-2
TGTGCCAGCAGCTTAATTCGTGAGCAGTACTTC
CASSLIREQYF
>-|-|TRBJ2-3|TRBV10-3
TGTGCCATCAGTGACCTTATGCAGGGTGAAGGAACAGATACGCAGTATTTT
CAISDLMQGEGTDTQYF
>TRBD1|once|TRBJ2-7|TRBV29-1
TGCAGCGTTGAACGTTCGACAGGGGAGCAGTACTTC
CSVERSTGEQYF
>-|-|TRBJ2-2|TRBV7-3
TGTGCCAGCAGCTTACTAGGGGGGAACACCGGGGAGCTGTTTTTT
CASSLLGGNTGELFF
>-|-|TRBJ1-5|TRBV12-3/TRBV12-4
TGTGCCAGCAGTTTAGCCGGTCAGCCCCAGCATTTT
CASSLAGQPQHF
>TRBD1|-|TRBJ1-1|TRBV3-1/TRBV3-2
TGTGCCAGCAGAAATACGGACAGGGTAGGCACTGAAGCTTTCTTT
CASRNTDRVGTEAFF
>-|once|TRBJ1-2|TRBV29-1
TGCAGCGGGGGTTCAGGGAACTATGGCTACACCTTC
CSGGSGNYGYTF
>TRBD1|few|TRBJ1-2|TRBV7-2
TGTGCCAGCAGCGGGCGAACAGGGGGTTATGGCTACACCTTC
CASSGRTGGYGYTF
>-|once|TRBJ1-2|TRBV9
TGTGCCAGCAGCCAGACAGCTACCTATGGCTACACCTTC
CASSQTATYGYTF
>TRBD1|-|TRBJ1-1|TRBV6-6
TGTGCCAGCAGTGACCGGGACAGGAACACTGAAGCTTTCTTT
CASSDRDRNTEAFF
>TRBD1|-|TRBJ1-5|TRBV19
TGTGCCAGTAGTCCTCCTACATTGACAGGGTTATCTCAGCCCCAGCATTTT
CASSPPTLTGLSQPQHF
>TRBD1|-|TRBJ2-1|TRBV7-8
TGTGCCAGCAGGTTAAGACCGGGACAGGATGGGAATGAGCAGTTCTTC
CASRLRPGQDGNEQFF
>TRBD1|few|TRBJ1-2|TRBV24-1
TGTGCCACCAGCCAGGGGGGCTATGGCTACACCTTC
CATSQGGYGYTF
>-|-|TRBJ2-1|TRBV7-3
TGTGCCAGCAGCCCGCGGGCCAGCTCCTACAATGAGCAGTTCTTC
CASSPRASSYNEQFF
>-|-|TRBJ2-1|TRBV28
TGTGCCAGCAGTTTATACCGGGGGGCCCGGAAGGGGCAGTTCTTC
CASSLYRGARKGQFF
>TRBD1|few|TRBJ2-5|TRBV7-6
TGTGCCAGCAGCCAGAGACAGGGAGAGACCCAGTACTTC
CASSQRQGETQYF
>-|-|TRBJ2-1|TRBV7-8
TGTGCCAGCAGCTCCCACCGCGGACTATACTACAATGAGCAGTTCTTC
CASSSHRGLYYNEQFF
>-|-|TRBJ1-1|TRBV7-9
TGTGCCAGCAGCTTAGCGCAAGGGAGACGGACTGAAGCTTTCTTT
CASSLAQGRRTEAFF
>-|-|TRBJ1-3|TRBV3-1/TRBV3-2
TGTGCCAGCAGCCAGGGGGCGAGAAGAAACACCATATATTTT
CASSQGARRNTIYF
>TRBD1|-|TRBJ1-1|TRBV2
TGTGCCAGCAGTCGACAGGGGGCAACTGAAGCTTTCTTT
CASSRQGATEAFF
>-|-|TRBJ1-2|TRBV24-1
TGTGCCACCAGTGATTTTTCCCCCCATCGACAGGTCGAGACCTTC
CATSDFSPHRQVETF
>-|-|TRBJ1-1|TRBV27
TGTGCCAGCCTTTTCCTTTTCACTGAAGCTTTCTTT
CASLFLFTEAFF
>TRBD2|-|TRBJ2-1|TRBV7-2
TGTGCCAGCATCCCGGAGATCAGCGGGGGGAATGAGCAGTTCTTC
CASIPEISGGNEQFF
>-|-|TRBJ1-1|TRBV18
TGTGCCAGCTCAAGGCACAGCAAGAACACTGAAGCTTTCTTT
CASSRHSKNTEAFF
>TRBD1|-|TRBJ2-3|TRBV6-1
TGTGCCAGCAGTGACAGGACAGGGATGGTTAGGACAGATACGCAGTATTTT
CASSDRTGMVRTDTQYF
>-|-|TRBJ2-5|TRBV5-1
TGCGCCAGCAGCTTGGCCGGACAGGGAGGGCAAGAGACCCAGTACTTC
CASSLAGQGGQETQYF
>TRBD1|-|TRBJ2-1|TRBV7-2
TGTGCCAGCAGCTTTCAACAGGGGCCCGGACCCTACAATGAGCAGTTCTTC
CASSFQQGPGPYNEQFF
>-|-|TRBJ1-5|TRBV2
TGTGCCAGCAGTGTCAGTGGGAGGGCCCAGCATTTT
CASSVSGRAQHF
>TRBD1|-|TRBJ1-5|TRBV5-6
TGTGCCAGCAGCTGGGGACAGGGGCCTAGCAATCAGCCCCAGCATTTT
CASSWGQGPSNQPQHF
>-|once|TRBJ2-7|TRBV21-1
TGTGCCAGCAGCAAAAACGCCCCAAAGCGAGAGAACGGCTCCTACGAGCAGTACTTC
CASSKNAPKRENGSYEQYF
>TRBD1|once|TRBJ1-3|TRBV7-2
TGTGCCAGCAGCTTCTCGACAGGGGAAACAAACACCATATATTTT
CASSFSTGETNTIYF
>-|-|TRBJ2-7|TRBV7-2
TGTGCCAGCAGCTTAGGAGCGGTGGGGGAGCAGTACTTC
CASSLGAVGEQYF
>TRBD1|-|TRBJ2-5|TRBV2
TGTGCCAGCAGTGGGGACAGGGCAAAGACCCAGTACTTC
CASSGDRAKTQYF
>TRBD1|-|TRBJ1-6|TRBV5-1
TGCGCCAGCAGCTTGGAGGGACAGGGATCTGGTTCACCCCTCCACTTT
CASSLEGQGSGSPLHF
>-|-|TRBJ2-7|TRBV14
TGTGCCAGCAGTCGCTCCGGGAAGGTTATCTACGAGCAGTACTTC
CASSRSGKVIYEQYF
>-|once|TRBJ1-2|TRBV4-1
TGCGCCAGCAGCCCAAGGGGTACACGTTTGGACTATGGCTACACCTTC
CASSPRGTRLDYGYTF
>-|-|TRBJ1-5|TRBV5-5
TGTGCCAGCAGCTTGGTCTCTAGCAATCAGCCCCAGCATTTT
CASSLVSSNQPQHF
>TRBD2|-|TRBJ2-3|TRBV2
TGTGCCATGAAGCGGGGGGGCCGAGATACGCAGTATTTT
CAMKRGGRDTQYF
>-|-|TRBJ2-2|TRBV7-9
TGTGCCAGCACCCCTCGGTCAGGGGACACCGGGGAGCTGTTTTTT
CASTPRSGDTGELFF